A single sample gave rise to the 7 T cell receptor beta chains below, sequenced in a study of blood T cell repertoires in COVID-19. Sequencing used immunoSEQ multiplex PCR; TCRdb keeps in-frame clones, though not all of them. The data contain about 80,000 clones, about 82% of them singletons. The specimen sequenced was peripheral blood. These receptors came from a woman aged 80 or over with acute or convalescent COVID-19.

This sequence joins TRBV7-2 and TRBJ2-1; TRBD2 matches 9 bases. V dropped 7 bases and J dropped 6; count of bases not matched to a gene: 16. The CDR3 contains 17 residues. CDR1 and CDR2 from the germline V gene are SGHTA and FQGNSA. CDR3 loop: CASTPRVRAGGRNEQFF. As DNA, the CDR3 is TGTGCCAGCACCCCTCGGGTGAGAGCGGGGGGCCGCAATGAGCAGTTCTTC.

The chain links TRBV15 to TRBJ2-1; 7 nucleotides align to TRBD1. The CDR3 is 14 residues long. Germline V CDR1 and CDR2: LNHNV, YYDKDF (reference sequence). The V gene end was trimmed by 5 bases and the J gene end by 6 bases; junction bases not matched to a gene: 7. The CDR3 DNA follows: TGTGCCACCAGCTCTCGGACAGGCTTCAATGAGCAGTTCTTC. It is translated as CATSSRTGFNEQFF.

This chain connects TRBV2 to TRBJ1-2; D ambiguous. The CDR3 spans 13 residues. The V and J ends lost 3 bases and 4 bases respectively, with 9 bases between them. The germline V gene has CDR1 SNHLY and CDR2 FYNNEI. CDR3 residues: CASSESGLYGYTF. CDR3 nucleotide sequence: TGTGCCAGCAGTGAGTCCGGACTCTATGGCTACACCTTC.

The count of this clone is one. The chain is built from TRBV11-3 and TRBJ2-7; no firm D call. The CDR3 is 14 amino acids. V gave up 4 bases and J gave up 5 bases, with 15 bases separating them. Germline CDR1 is SGHNT and CDR2 is YENEEA. The CDR3 DNA sequence: TGTGCCAGCAGCTCAGACCTAAACCCCCACGAGCAGTACTTC. Protein sequence: CASSSDLNPHEQYF. The whole variable domain, filled in from reference TRBV11-3 and TRBJ2-7, reads EAGVVQSPRYKIIEKKQPVAFWCNPISGHNTLYWYLQNLGQGPELLIRYENEEAVDDSQLPKDRFSAERLKGVDSTLKIQPAELGDSAVYLCASSSDLNPHEQYFGPGTRLTVT.

The rearrangement joins TRBV13 to TRBJ1-2; 7 nucleotides agree with TRBD1. The CDR3 has 15 amino acids. Germline V gene lookup returns CDR1 PRHDT and CDR2 FYEKMQ (reference sequence). V shed 4 bases and J 5 bases; nucleotides not matched to a gene: 10. Written as DNA, the CDR3 is TGTGCCAGCAGCTACGGGCAAGGGGGACAGTATGGCTACACCTTC. Encoded protein: CASSYGQGGQYGYTF.

This chain connects TRBV3-1 (or the pseudogene TRBV3-2) to TRBJ2-5, with 7 nucleotides matching TRBD1. Per germline, CDR1 LGHDT and CDR2 YNNKEL (reference sequence). This CDR3 is 15 amino acids long. The trim removed 2 bases at V and 5 bases at J, leaving 8 bases unmatched. DNA for the CDR3: TGTGCCAGCAGCCAAACGACAGGGTCGGGGGAGACCCAGTACTTC. Protein sequence: CASSQTTGSGETQYF.

The chain carries TRBV11-2 and TRBJ1-6; 8 bases map to TRBD1. From germline, CDR1 is SGHAT and CDR2 FQNNGV. The CDR3 is 15 residues long. J lost 13 bases, V lost 1 base, and 9 bases had no gene match. The chain's CDR3 is CASSLGGQGASPLHF. Here the CDR3 DNA reads TGTGCCAGCAGCTTAGGAGGACAGGGAGCGTCTCCCCTCCACTTT.